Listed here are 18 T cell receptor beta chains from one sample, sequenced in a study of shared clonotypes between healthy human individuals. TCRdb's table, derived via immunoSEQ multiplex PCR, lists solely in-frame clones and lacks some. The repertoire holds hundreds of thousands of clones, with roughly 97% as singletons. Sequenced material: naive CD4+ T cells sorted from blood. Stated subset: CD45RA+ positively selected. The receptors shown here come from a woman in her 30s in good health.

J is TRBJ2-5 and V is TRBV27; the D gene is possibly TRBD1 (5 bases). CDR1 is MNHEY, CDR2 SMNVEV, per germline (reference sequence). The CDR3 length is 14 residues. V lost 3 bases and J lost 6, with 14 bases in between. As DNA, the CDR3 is TGTGCCAGCAGTTTGTTGGCAGGGATACAGACCCAGTACTTC. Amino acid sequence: CASSLLAGIQTQYF.

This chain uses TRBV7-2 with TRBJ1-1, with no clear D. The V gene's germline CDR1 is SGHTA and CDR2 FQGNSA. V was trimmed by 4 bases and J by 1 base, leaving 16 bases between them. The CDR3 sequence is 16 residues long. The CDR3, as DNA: TGTGCCAGCAGCTCAACCCCCACCCCTGGGAACACTGAAGCTTTCTTT. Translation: CASSSTPTPGNTEAFF.

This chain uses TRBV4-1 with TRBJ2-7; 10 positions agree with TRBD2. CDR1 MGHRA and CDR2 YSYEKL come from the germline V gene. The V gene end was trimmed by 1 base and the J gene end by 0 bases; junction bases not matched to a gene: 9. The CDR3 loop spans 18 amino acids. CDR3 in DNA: TGCGCCAGCAGCCAAGTCCCAGCGGGAGGGTGGAGCTCCTACGAGCAGTACTTC. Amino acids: CASSQVPAGGWSSYEQYF.

Here the CDR3 DNA reads TGTGCCAGTAGTATCCCCCCGGGGGGAAACACCGGGGAGCTGTTTTTT. Translated, it gives CASSIPPGGNTGELFF. The rearrangement uses TRBV19 and TRBJ2-2; TRBD2 matches 7 bases. The CDR3 length is 16 residues. J gave up 2 bases and V 3 bases, and 6 bases lay outside the gene matches. In germline, CDR1 is LNHDA, CDR2 SQIVND (reference sequence).

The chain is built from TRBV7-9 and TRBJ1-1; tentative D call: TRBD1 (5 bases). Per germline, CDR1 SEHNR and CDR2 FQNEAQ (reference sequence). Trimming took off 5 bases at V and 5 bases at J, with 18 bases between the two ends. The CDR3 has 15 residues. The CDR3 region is CASSPRNGGATEAFF. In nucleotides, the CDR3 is TGTGCCAGCAGCCCCCGAAATGGAGGGGCTACTGAAGCTTTCTTT.

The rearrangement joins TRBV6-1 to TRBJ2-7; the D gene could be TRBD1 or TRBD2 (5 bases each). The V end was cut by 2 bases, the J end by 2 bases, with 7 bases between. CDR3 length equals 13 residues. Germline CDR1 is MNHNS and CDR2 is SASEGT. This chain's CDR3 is CASSELGAYEQYF. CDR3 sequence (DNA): TGTGCCAGCAGTGAACTGGGGGCCTACGAGCAGTACTTC.

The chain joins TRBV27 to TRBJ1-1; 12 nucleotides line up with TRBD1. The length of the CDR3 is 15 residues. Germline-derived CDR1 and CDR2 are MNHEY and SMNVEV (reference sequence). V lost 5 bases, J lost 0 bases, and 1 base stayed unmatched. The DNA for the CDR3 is TGTGCCAGCAGTGGGACAGGGGGCATGAACACTGAAGCTTTCTTT. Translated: CASSGTGGMNTEAFF.

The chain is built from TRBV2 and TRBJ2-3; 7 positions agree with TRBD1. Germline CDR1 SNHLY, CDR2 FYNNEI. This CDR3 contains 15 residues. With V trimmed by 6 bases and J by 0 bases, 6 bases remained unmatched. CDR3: CASSRDSPSTDTQYF. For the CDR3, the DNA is TGTGCCAGCAGCCGGGACAGCCCGAGCACAGATACGCAGTATTTT.

This CDR3 reads CASTVGGHYYNEQFF. CDR3 DNA sequence: TGTGCCAGCACCGTGGGCGGGCACTATTACAATGAGCAGTTCTTC. The V call is TRBV28, the J call TRBJ2-1, with TRBD2 as a possible D gene (5 bases). V was pared by 7 bases and J by 4 bases, with 17 bases between. The CDR3 length is 15 residues. CDR1 MDHEN and CDR2 SYDVKM come from the germline V gene. Full variable domain (outside the CDR3, taken from reference TRBV28 and TRBJ2-1): DVKVTQSSRYLVKRTGEKVFLECVQDMDHENMFWYRQDPGLGLRLIYFSYDVKMKEKGDIPEGYSVSREKKERFSLILESASTNQTSMYLCASTVGGHYYNEQFFGPGTRLTVL.

The CDR3 sequence is CASSFAGDNYEQYF. As DNA, the CDR3 is TGTGCCAGCAGTTTCGCGGGAGATAACTACGAGCAGTACTTC. The chain combines TRBV28 with TRBJ2-7; 7 nucleotides line up with TRBD2. The CDR3 is 14 residues long. Trimming at V came to 3 bases and at J to 3 bases, leaving 5 bases not matched to a gene. From germline, CDR1 is MDHEN and CDR2 SYDVKM. Complete variable domain (other parts from reference TRBV28 and TRBJ2-7): DVKVTQSSRYLVKRTGEKVFLECVQDMDHENMFWYRQDPGLGLRLIYFSYDVKMKEKGDIPEGYSVSREKKERFSLILESASTNQTSMYLCASSFAGDNYEQYFGPGTRLTVT.

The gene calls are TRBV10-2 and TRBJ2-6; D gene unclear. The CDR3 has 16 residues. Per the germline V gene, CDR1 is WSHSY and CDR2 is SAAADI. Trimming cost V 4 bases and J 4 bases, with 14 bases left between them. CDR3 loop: CASSGTPILGANVLTF. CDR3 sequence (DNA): TGCGCCAGCAGTGGGACGCCGATCCTCGGGGCCAACGTCCTGACTTTC.

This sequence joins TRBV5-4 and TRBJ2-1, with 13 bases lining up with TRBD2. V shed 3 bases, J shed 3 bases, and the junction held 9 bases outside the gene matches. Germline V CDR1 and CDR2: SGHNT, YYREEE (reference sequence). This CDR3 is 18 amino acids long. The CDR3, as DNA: TGTGCCAGCAGCTCCGGGACTAGCGGGACTGCTATCTACAATGAGCAGTTCTTC. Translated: CASSSGTSGTAIYNEQFF.

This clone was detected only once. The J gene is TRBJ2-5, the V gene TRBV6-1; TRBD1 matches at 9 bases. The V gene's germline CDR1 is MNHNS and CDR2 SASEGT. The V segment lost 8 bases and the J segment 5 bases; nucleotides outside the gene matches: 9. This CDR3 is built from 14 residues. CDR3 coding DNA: TGTGCCAGCCAACGTACAGACAGGGGGGAGACCCAGTACTTC. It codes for CASQRTDRGETQYF.

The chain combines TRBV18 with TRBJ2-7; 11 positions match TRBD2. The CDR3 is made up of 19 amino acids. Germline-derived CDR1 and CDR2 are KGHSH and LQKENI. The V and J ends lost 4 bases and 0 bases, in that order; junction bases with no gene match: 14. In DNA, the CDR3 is TGTGCCAGCTCACGAACAGCCCCCGGACTAGCGGGCAGCTCCTACGAGCAGTACTTC. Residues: CASSRTAPGLAGSSYEQYF.

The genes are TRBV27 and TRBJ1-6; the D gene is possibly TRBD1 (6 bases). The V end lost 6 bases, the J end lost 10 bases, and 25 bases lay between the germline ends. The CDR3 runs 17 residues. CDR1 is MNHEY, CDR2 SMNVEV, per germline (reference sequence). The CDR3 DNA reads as TGTGCCAGCAGGAAGGGGTCCACAGGGAGTAAGGACTCACCCCTCCACTTT. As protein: CASRKGSTGSKDSPLHF.

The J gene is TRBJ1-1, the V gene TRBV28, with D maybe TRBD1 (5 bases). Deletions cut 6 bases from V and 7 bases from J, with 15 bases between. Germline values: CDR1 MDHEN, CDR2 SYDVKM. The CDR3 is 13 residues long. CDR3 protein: CASRGTGLIEAFF. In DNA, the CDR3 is TGTGCCAGCAGGGGGACGGGTTTAATTGAAGCTTTCTTT.

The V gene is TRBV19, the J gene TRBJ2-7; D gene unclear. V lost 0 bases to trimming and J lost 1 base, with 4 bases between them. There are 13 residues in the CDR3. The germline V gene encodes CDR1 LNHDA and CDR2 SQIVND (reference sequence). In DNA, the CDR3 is TGTGCCAGTAGTATAGACCGGTCCTACGAGCAGTACTTC. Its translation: CASSIDRSYEQYF.

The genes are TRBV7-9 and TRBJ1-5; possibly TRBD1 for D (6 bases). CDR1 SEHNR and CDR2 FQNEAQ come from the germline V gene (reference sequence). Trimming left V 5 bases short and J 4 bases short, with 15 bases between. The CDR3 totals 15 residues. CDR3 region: CASSLGHLENQPQHF. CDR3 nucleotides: TGTGCCAGCAGCCTGGGACATTTGGAGAATCAGCCCCAGCATTTT.